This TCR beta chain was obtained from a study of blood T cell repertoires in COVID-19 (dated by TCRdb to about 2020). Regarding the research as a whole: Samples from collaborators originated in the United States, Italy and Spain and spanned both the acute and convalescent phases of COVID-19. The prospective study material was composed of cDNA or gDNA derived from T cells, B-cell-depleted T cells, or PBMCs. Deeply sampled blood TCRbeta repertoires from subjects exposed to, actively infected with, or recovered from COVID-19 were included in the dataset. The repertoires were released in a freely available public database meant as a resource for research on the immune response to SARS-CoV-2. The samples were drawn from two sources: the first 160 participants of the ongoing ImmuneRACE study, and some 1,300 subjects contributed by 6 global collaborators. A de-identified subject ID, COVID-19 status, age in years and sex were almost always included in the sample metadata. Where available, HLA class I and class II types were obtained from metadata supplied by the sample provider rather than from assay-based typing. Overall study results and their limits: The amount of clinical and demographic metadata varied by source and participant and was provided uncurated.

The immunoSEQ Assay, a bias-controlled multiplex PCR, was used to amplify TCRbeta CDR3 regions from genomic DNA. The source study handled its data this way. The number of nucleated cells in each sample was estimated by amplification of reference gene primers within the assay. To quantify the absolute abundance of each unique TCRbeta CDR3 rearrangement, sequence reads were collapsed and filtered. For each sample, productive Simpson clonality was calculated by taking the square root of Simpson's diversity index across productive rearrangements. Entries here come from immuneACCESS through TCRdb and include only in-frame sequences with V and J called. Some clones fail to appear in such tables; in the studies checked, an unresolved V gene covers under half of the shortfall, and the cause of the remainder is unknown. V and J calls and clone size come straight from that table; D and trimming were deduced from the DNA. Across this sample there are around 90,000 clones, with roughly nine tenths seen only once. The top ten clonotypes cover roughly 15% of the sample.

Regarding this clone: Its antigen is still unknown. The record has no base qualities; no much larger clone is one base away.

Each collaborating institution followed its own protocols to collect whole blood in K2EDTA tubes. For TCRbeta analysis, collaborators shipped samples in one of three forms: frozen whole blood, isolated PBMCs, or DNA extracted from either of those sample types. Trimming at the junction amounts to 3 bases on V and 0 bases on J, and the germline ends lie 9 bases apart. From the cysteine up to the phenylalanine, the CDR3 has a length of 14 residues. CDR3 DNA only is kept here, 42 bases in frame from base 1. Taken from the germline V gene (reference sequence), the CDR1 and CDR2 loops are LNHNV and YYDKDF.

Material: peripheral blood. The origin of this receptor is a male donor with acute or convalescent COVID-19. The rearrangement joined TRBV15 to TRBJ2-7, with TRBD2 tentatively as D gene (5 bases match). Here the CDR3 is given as CATSRRRSSYEQYF. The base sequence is TGTGCCACCAGCAGGAGGAGGAGCTCCTACGAGCAGTACTTC.